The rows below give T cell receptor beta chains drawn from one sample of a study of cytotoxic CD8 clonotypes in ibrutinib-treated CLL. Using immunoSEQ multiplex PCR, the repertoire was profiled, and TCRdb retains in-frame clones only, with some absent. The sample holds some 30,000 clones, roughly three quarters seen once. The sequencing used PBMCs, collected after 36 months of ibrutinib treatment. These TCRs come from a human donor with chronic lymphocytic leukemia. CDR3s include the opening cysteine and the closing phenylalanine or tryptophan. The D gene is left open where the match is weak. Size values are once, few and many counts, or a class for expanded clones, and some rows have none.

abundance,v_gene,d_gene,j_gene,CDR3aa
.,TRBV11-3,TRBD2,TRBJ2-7,CASSISSGYEQYF
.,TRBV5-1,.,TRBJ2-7,CASSFDGHYEQYF
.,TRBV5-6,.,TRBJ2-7,CASSLDTSSYEQYF
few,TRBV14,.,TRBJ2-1,CASSQDYYPSLSSYNEQFF
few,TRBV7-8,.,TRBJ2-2,CASSLGAGLTGELFF
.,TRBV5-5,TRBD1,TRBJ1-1,CASSLNTGDYTEAFF
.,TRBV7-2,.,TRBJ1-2,CASSRGYGYTF
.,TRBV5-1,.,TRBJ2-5,CASSLAGGYTSYETQYF
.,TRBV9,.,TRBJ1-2,CASSVAVSGGYTF
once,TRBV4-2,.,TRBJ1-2,CASSQEVSYYGYTF
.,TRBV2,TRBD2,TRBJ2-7,CASSVGGSYEQYF
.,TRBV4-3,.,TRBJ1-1,CASSQDRGRLNTEAFF
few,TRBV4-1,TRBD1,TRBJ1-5,CASSPDRGLNQPQHF